The present TCR beta chain was sequenced within a study of blood T cell repertoires in COVID-19. The method was immunoSEQ multiplex PCR; TCRdb's version includes in-frame clones alone and lacks a portion of them. The sample consists of 30,000 to 45,000 clones, about 87% of them appearing once. The CDR3 spans 16 residues. Germline V CDR1 and CDR2: MGHRA, YSYEKL. J was trimmed by 4 bases and V by 0 bases; bases with no gene match: 8. This receptor was taken from a human donor in a cohort sampled during active COVID-19. The sequencing input was peripheral blood. The chain combines TRBV4-1 with TRBJ2-5; the match to TRBD1 covers 7 bases. In DNA form, the CDR3 reads TGCGCCAGCAGCCAAGATCTAGACAGGGTGGGAGAGACCCAGTACTTC. Its protein is CASSQDLDRVGETQYF.